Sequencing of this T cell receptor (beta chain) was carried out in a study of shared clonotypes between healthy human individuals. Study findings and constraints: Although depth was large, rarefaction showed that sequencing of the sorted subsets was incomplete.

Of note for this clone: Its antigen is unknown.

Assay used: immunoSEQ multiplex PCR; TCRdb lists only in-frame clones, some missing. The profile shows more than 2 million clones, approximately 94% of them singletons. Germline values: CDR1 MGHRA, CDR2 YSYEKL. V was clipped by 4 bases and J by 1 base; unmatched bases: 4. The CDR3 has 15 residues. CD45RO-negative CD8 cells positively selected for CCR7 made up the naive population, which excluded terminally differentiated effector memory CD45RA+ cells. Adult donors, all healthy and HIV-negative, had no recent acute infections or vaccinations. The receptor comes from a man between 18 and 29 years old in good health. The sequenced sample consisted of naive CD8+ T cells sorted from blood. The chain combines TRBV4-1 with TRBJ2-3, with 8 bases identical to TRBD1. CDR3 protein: CASSPLDRGTDTQYF. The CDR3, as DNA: TGCGCCAGCAGCCCCCTGGACAGGGGCACAGATACGCAGTATTTT.